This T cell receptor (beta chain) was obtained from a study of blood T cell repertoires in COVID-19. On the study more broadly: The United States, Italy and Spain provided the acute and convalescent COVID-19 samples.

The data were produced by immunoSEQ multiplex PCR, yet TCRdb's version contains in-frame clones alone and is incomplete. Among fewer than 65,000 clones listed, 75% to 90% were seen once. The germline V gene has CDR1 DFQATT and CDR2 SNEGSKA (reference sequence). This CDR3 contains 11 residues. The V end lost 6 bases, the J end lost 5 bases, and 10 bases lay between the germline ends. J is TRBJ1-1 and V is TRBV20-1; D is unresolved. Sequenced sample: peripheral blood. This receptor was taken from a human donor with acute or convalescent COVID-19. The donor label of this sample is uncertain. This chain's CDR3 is CSAPRNTEAFF. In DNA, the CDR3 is TGCAGTGCCCCGAGGAATACTGAAGCTTTCTTT.